This TCR beta chain was documented in a study of shared clonotypes between healthy human individuals. Findings and limits, study-wide: Blood was the only sampled material, and tissue repertoires likely differ. Rarefaction showed that sequencing of sorted subsets was incomplete (despite large depth). Donor scarcity curtailed the genetic and exposure-history diversity represented herein.

CD45RO-negative cells were positively selected for CCR7, leaving out terminally differentiated effector memory CD45RA+ cells. Method: immunoSEQ multiplex PCR; TCRdb's copy keeps in-frame clones and lacks some. The table shows hundreds of thousands of clones, with about 90% occurring only once. This clone occurred a few times. Its target is unknown. What was sequenced was naive CD8+ T cells sorted from blood. This sequence originates from a man aged 25 to 40 in good health.

The CDR3, as DNA: TGTGCCACCGCTAAAGGACAGGGTCTGATCAACTATGGCTACACCTTC. Protein: CATAKGQGLINYGYTF. The V call is TRBV19, the J call TRBJ1-2; 8 bases match TRBD1. The CDR3 extends over 16 amino acids. Germline V gene data show CDR1 as LNHDA and CDR2 as SQIVND (reference sequence). The ends lost 10 bases at V and 2 bases at J; junction bases unmatched: 15.